These 14 T cell receptor beta chains share one sample of origin, sequenced in a study of Graves' ophthalmopathy and Graves' hyperthyroidism. TCR beta CDR3 amplification used RNA transcripts. HTBI-primed first-round RT-PCR preceded second-round multiplex PCR. MiXCR, applied by TCRdb to the multiplex PCR reads, yields one record per CDR3 protein. The sample has hundreds of thousands of distinct CDR3 sequences; 35% to 50% are singletons. Sequencing was carried out using peripheral blood. The source is an adult man with Graves' ophthalmopathy.

With respect to this clonotype: This may be a read error, as it is one base from a much larger clone. V is TRBV6-1 and J is TRBJ1-5, with D maybe TRBD1 (5 bases). The germline V gene encodes CDR1 MNHNS and CDR2 SASEGT. This CDR3 is 13 amino acids long. The V end was cut by 10 bases, the J end by 9 bases, with 19 bases between. CDR3 sequence: CATRGGEGRPQHF. The CDR3 nucleotides are TGTGCCACCAGAGGAGGGGAGGGTCGGCCCCAGCATTTT.

This clonotype was detected once. The chain uses TRBV2 and TRBJ1-2, with TRBD1 matching 7 bases. Per germline, CDR1 SNHLY and CDR2 FYNNEI. The ends lost 6 bases at V and 4 bases at J; junction bases unmatched: 8. The CDR3 length is 14 residues. The CDR3 region is CASRSPGQFYGYTF. CDR3 bases: TGTGCCAGCAGGTCACCGGGACAGTTCTATGGCTACACCTTC.

With respect to this clonotype: This may arise from a read error, as a much more abundant clone is one base away. This sequence joins TRBV10-3 and TRBJ1-1; D possibly corresponds to TRBD1 (5 bases). CDR3 length: 15 amino acids. Germline V gene data show CDR1 as ENHRY and CDR2 as SYGVKD. The CDR3 coding sequence is TGTGCCGTCAGTTTCCGGGACTCCCGAGGAACTGAAGCTTTCTTT. It is translated as CAVSFRDSRGTEAFF.

The chain combines TRBV12-3 or TRBV12-4 with TRBJ2-2; the D gene is possibly TRBD2 (6 bases). The V and J ends lost 5 bases and 3 bases respectively, with 16 bases between them. This CDR3 has 16 residues. CDR3 region: CASSPQGGPDTGELFF. Here the CDR3 DNA reads TGTGCCAGCAGTCCCCAAGGAGGGCCGGACACCGGGGAGCTGTTTTTT.

Many counts were recorded for this clonotype. The chain has TRBV9 and TRBJ2-5; 10 positions agree with TRBD2. CDR1 and CDR2 from the germline V gene are SGDLS and YYNGEE. This CDR3 spans 14 amino acids. Trimming cost V 4 bases and J 2 bases; bases outside gene matches: 2. CDR3 nucleotide sequence: TGTGCCAGCAGCATGACTAGCGGGCAAGAGACCCAGTACTTC. Translated: CASSMTSGQETQYF.

The chain uses TRBV20-1 and TRBJ2-2; D is uncertain. V gave up 5 bases and J gave up 3 bases, with 10 bases separating them. There are 13 residues in the CDR3. Germline CDR1 is DFQATT and CDR2 is SNEGSKA (reference sequence). CDR3: CSAHNQDTGELFF. The CDR3 DNA is TGCAGTGCTCACAACCAGGACACCGGGGAGCTGTTTTTT.

Concerning this clonotype itself: This may come from a read error, since a much larger clone is one base off. The V call is TRBV12-3 or TRBV12-4, the J call TRBJ1-2; TRBD1 aligns across 8 bases. The CDR3 contains 14 residues. CDR3 loop: CASRSTGGPGGNTF. In DNA, the CDR3 is TGTGCCAGCAGATCAACAGGGGGTCCAGGTGGCAACACCTTC.

The CDR3 reads CASRQTGGEETQYF. The CDR3 DNA reads as TGTGCCAGCAGGCAGACAGGGGGGGAGGAGACCCAGTACTTC. J is TRBJ2-5 and V is TRBV12-5; TRBD1 agrees at 9 bases. The CDR3 loop spans 14 amino acids. Germline lookup yields CDR1 LGHNT and CDR2 FRNRAP.

This clonotype was counted at least ten times. The rearrangement joins TRBV10-3 to TRBJ2-3; D may be TRBD2 (6 bases). In germline, CDR1 is ENHRY, CDR2 SYGVKD. The V gene lost 5 bases and the J gene lost 6 bases, with 12 bases spanning the gap. The CDR3 consists of 13 residues. This chain's CDR3 is CAISKGGSDTQYF. In DNA form, the CDR3 reads TGTGCCATCAGTAAGGGAGGATCCGATACGCAGTATTTT.

The V gene is TRBV29-1, the J gene TRBJ2-5, with TRBD1 matching over 7 bases. The CDR3 is 13 residues long. CDR1 SQVTM and CDR2 ANQGSEA come from the germline V gene. The junction had 13 bases not matched to a gene; V was cut back by 6 bases and J by 9 bases. Written as DNA, the CDR3 is TGCAGCGTGACAACAGGGGTCAATCAGCCCCAGTACTTC. Translation gives CSVTTGVNQPQYF.

V gene TRBV19 combines with J gene TRBJ1-5; the D is unclear. CDR1 is LNHDA, CDR2 SQIVND, per germline (reference sequence). This CDR3 is built from 12 residues. The V gene lost 5 bases and the J gene lost 9 bases, with 11 bases spanning the gap. CDR3 residues: CASSPLLGPQHF. In DNA, the CDR3 is TGTGCCAGTAGTCCCCTTCTAGGGCCCCAGCATTTT.

The chain joins TRBV19 to TRBJ2-2; D is uncertain. Trimming took off 2 bases at V and 3 bases at J, with 7 bases between the two ends. The length of the CDR3 is 14 residues. Germline-derived CDR1 and CDR2 are LNHDA and SQIVND (reference sequence). This chain's CDR3 is CASSIKRYTGELFF. DNA of the CDR3: TGTGCCAGTAGTATAAAACGGTACACCGGGGAGCTGTTTTTT.

The chain has TRBV29-1 and TRBJ2-7, with D possibly called TRBD1 or TRBD2 (6 bases each). Germline loops: CDR1 SQVTM, CDR2 ANQGSEA. This CDR3 comprises 12 residues. The ends were cut back, 8 bases at V and 2 bases at J, with 13 bases in the middle. The chain's CDR3 is CSLGGPTYEQYF. CDR3 sequence (DNA): TGCAGCTTAGGGGGGCCTACCTACGAGCAGTACTTC.

This clonotype was recorded many times. The rearrangement uses TRBV15 and TRBJ2-5, with D perhaps being TRBD1 or TRBD2 (5 bases each). The germline gives CDR1 LNHNV, CDR2 YYDKDF (reference sequence). Trimming shortened V by 4 bases and J by 3 bases, and 18 bases separated the two germline ends. This CDR3 is 16 amino acids long. The CDR3 reads CATSTTGTIDKETQYF. The CDR3 nucleotides read TGTGCCACCAGCACTACCGGGACGATCGACAAAGAGACCCAGTACTTC.